These 19 T cell receptor beta chains came from one sample sequenced in a study of blood T cell repertoires in acute mononucleosis. Some clones are missing from TCRdb's copy, which holds only in-frame ones; the method was immunoSEQ multiplex PCR. Of about 2,200 clones in the sample, approximately 28% are singletons; the top ten hold about 40%. As to time point: acute infectious mononucleosis, at clinical presentation within 2 weeks of symptom onset (visit 1). The sample here was EBV YVL epitope tetramer+ CD8+ T cells sorted from PBMCs, taken during acute infectious mononucleosis. Subset reported: CD8 T cells binding a tetramer with EBV BRLF1 109-117 peptide (YVL-BR). The receptors come from a woman younger than 30 with infectious mononucleosis caused by EBV.

In this sample, this clone turned up a few times. Compared with germline, one end of the junction differs, possibly owing to a read error. Distinct nucleotide sequences in the sample also encode this CDR3. The chain employs TRBV4-1 and TRBJ2-7; 10 bases map to TRBD2. This CDR3 spans 15 amino acids. CDR1 MGHRA and CDR2 YSYEKL come from the germline V gene. The CDR3 region has the DNA TGTGCCAGCAGCTTAGTCCTAGCGGGAGTTCACGAGCAGTACTTC. It encodes CASSLVLAGVHEQYF.

This clone was picked up a small number of times. One end of the junction is discordant with germline, which a read error may explain. This sequence joins TRBV10-2 and TRBJ2-1; no reliable D call. This CDR3 is built from 14 residues. Germline loops: CDR1 WSHSY, CDR2 SAAADI. Here the CDR3 reads CASSQVLTMNEQFF. CDR3 nucleotides: TGTGCCAGCAGCCAAGTACTGACAATGAATGAGCAGTTCTTC.

Note on this clone: A far larger clone is just one base off, so this is likely a read error. This chain links TRBV28 with TRBJ1-5; maybe TRBD1 (6 bases). This CDR3 spans 15 amino acids. Germline V CDR1 and CDR2: MDHEN, SYDVKM. The CDR3 protein is CASIFLLGGAQPQLF. The CDR3 region has the DNA TGTGCCAGCATTTTCCTTCTGGGGGGGGCTCAGCCCCAGCTTTTT.

The gene calls are TRBV5-6 and TRBJ2-5; 7 bases are shared with TRBD2. Germline CDR1 reads SGHDT; CDR2 reads YYEEEE. J gave up 4 bases and V 4 bases, and 10 bases lay outside the gene matches. This CDR3 spans 15 amino acids. The CDR3 region is CASSPFPASGETQYF. In DNA form, the CDR3 reads TGTGCCAGCAGCCCCTTTCCGGCTAGCGGAGAGACCCAGTACTTC.

This clone was counted between two and nine times. The conserved final phenylalanine or tryptophan is absent from the CDR3, which likely points to a read error. The limits of the CDR3 on the DNA are not certain, so only TCRdb's listed CDR3 is given. The rearrangement uses TRBV28 and TRBJ1-5. Germline CDR1 is MDHEN and CDR2 is SYDVKM. The CDR3 comprises 14 residues, both ends counted. This CDR3 reads CASSFLLGGLSPSI.

In its sample, this clone was seen many times. The chain combines TRBV11-3 with TRBJ2-1; a weak D match, TRBD1 (5 bases). Germline values: CDR1 SGHNT, CDR2 YENEEA. The CDR3 spans 14 residues. Between the trimmed V and J ends, which lost 3 bases and 4 bases, there was a span of 10 bases. The CDR3 loop is CASSFDPGYNEQFF. As DNA, the CDR3 is TGTGCCAGCAGCTTCGACCCAGGGTACAATGAGCAGTTCTTC.

Points on this clone: Since a far larger clone is one base different, this is likely a read error. This CDR3 is also generated by other DNA sequences in the sample. The CDR3 coding sequence is TGCGCCAGCAGCCAACCCTTAGCGGGATCCCACGAGCAGTACTTT. Encoded protein: CASSQPLAGSHEQYF. The V and J genes are TRBV7-3 and TRBJ2-7; 8 positions agree with TRBD2. There are 15 residues in the CDR3. The germline V gene encodes CDR1 SGHTA and CDR2 FQGTGA.

V is TRBV2 and J is TRBJ2-5, with D perhaps assigned TRBD1 or TRBD2 (6 bases each). The CDR3 totals 14 residues. CDR1 and CDR2 from the germline V gene are SNHLY and FYNNEI. V dropped 6 bases and J dropped 5 bases, with 16 bases sitting between them. Here the CDR3 DNA reads TGTGCCAGCAGCTCCCCGGGGGCAGCGGAGACCCAGTACTTC. Translation: CASSSPGAAETQYF.

In the case of this clone: A far bigger clonotype differs at one base, so this is likely a read error. V and J are TRBV30 and TRBJ2-1; possibly TRBD1 or TRBD2 for D (5 bases each). V was trimmed by 6 bases and J by 4 bases, leaving 16 bases between them. The CDR3 is made up of 14 amino acids. Per germline, CDR1 GTSNPN and CDR2 SVGIG (reference sequence). The CDR3 reads CACHPGPGYNEQFF. The CDR3 nucleotides read TGTGCCTGCCATCCGGGACCCGGGTACAATGAGCAGTTCTTC. Complete variable domain (other parts from reference TRBV30 and TRBJ2-1): SQTIHQWPATLVQPVGSPLSLECTVEGTSNPNLYWYRQAAGRGLQLLFYSVGIGQISSEVPQNLSASRPQDRQFILSSKKLLLSDSGFYLCACHPGPGYNEQFFGPGTRLTVL.

This clone was counted at least ten times. V gene TRBV11-2 combines with J gene TRBJ2-1, with D perhaps matching TRBD1 (6 bases). CDR3 length: 13 amino acids. Deletions cut 8 bases from V and 7 bases from J, with 15 bases between. Germline V CDR1 and CDR2: SGHAT, FQNNGV. The CDR3 nucleotides read TGTGCCAGCGAAGCTCCACAGGGTAATGAGCAGTTCTTC. This sequence encodes CASEAPQGNEQFF. The full variable domain, its missing parts supplied by reference TRBV11-2 and TRBJ2-1, is EAGVAQSPRYKIIEKRQSVAFWCNPISGHATLYWYQQILGQGPKLLIQFQNNGVVDDSQLPKDRFSAERLKGVDSTLKIQPAKLEDSAVYLCASEAPQGNEQFFGPGTRLTVL.

A note on this clone: A much larger clone differs by one base, so this may be a read error. This sequence joins TRBV6-1 and TRBJ1-5; TRBD1 is a possible D gene (6 bases). With 5 bases removed from V and 6 bases from J, the gap between germline ends came to 17 bases. The germline gives CDR1 MNHNS, CDR2 SASEGT. The CDR3 is made up of 15 amino acids. The CDR3 nucleotides are TGTGCCAGCAGTTTCCTTCTGGGGGGGGCTCAGCCCCAGCATTTT. Protein: CASSFLLGGAQPQHF.

The chain combines TRBV7-3 with TRBJ1-2; D is ambiguous. Looked up from germline, CDR1 is SGHTA and CDR2 is FQGTGA. The CDR3 extends over 12 amino acids. V shed 6 bases and J shed 7 bases, with 12 bases lying between them. DNA of the CDR3: TGTGCCAGCAGTTATATCGGGGTTGGCTACACCTTC. Its translation: CASSYIGVGYTF. Drawing the rest from reference TRBV7-3 and TRBJ1-2, the complete variable domain is GAGVSQTPSNKVTEKGKYVELRCDPISGHTALYWYRQSLGQGPEFLIYFQGTGAADDSGLPNDRFFAVRPEGSVSTLKIQRTERGDSAVYLCASSYIGVGYTFGSGTRLTVV.

This clone has more than one count but fewer than ten. A far more abundant clone sits one base away, making this likely a read error. V is TRBV28 and J is TRBJ1-5, with D tentatively TRBD1 (6 bases). The CDR3 totals 15 residues. The V end was cut by 3 bases, the J end by 6 bases, with 15 bases between. Germline CDR1 is MDHEN and CDR2 is SYDVKM. The CDR3 bases are TGTGCCAGCAGTTTGCTTCTGGGGGGGGCTCAGCCCCAGCATTTT. Translation: CASSLLLGGAQPQHF.

Notes on this clone: This is likely an artifact of a read error, given a far larger clone one base away. The sample contains more than one DNA sequence encoding this CDR3. The chain couples TRBV29-1 to TRBJ2-1; the D gene is possibly TRBD2 (5 bases). Germline loops: CDR1 SQVTM, CDR2 ANQGSEA. The ends were cut back, 6 bases at V and 4 bases at J, with 13 bases in the middle. The CDR3 covers 13 residues. CDR3 region: CSVVVAPYNEQFF. The CDR3 nucleotides read TGCAGCGTCGTGGTAGCGCCGTACAATGAGCAGTTCTTC.

This clone was seen at least ten times. The V and J genes are TRBV7-2 and TRBJ2-5; TRBD2 matches at 7 bases. The length of the CDR3 is 14 residues. The V gene end was trimmed by 5 bases and the J gene end by 2 bases; junction bases not matched to a gene: 5. Germline CDR1 SGHTA, CDR2 FQGNSA. Here the CDR3 reads CASSRLSGQETQYF. The DNA of the CDR3 is TGTGCCAGCAGCCGCCTTAGCGGGCAAGAGACCCAGTACTTC. Looking up the rest from reference TRBV7-2 and TRBJ2-5 gives the full variable domain: GAGVSQSPSNKVTEKGKDVELRCDPISGHTALYWYRQSLGQGLEFLIYFQGNSAPDKSGLPSDRFSAERTGGSVSTLTIQRTQQEDSAVYLCASSRLSGQETQYFGPGTRLLVL.

The chain has TRBV7-7 and TRBJ2-3; 11 bases line up with TRBD2. The CDR3 is 15 amino acids. The junction had 6 bases not matched to a gene; V was cut back by 5 bases and J by 5 bases. The germline V gene has CDR1 SSHAT and CDR2 FNYEAQ (reference sequence). The CDR3 spells CASSELAGVGDTQYF. The DNA for the CDR3 is TGTGCCAGCAGCGAACTAGCGGGAGTGGGAGATACGCAGTATTTT.

In its sample, this clone was seen a few times. The chain has TRBV6-6 and TRBJ1-2; D gene unclear. V shed 6 bases and J shed 6 bases, with 17 bases lying between them. This CDR3 comprises 14 residues. From germline, CDR1 is MNHNY and CDR2 SVGAGI (reference sequence). CDR3 DNA: TGTGCCAGCAGGGCTATGGGAGGAGGGAATGGCTACACCTTC. Translation: CASRAMGGGNGYTF.

This clone was seen many times. The chain has TRBV28 and TRBJ2-2, with D unresolved. Trimming took 10 bases from V and 3 from J, leaving 12 bases between them. This CDR3 comprises 13 residues. Germline CDR1 MDHEN, CDR2 SYDVKM. The CDR3 loop reads CATWSGYTGELFF. The CDR3 nucleotides are TGTGCCACCTGGTCCGGATACACCGGGGAGCTGTTTTTT. The full variable domain, in which reference TRBV28 and TRBJ2-2 provide the parts outside the CDR3, is DVKVTQSSRYLVKRTGEKVFLECVQDMDHENMFWYRQDPGLGLRLIYFSYDVKMKEKGDIPEGYSVSREKKERFSLILESASTNQTSMYLCATWSGYTGELFFGEGSRLTVL.

The chain is built from TRBV7-2 and TRBJ1-2; 7 bases match TRBD1. The germline V gene encodes CDR1 SGHTA and CDR2 FQGNSA. V gave up 5 bases and J gave up 6 bases; unmatched junction bases: 6. The CDR3 runs 13 residues. The CDR3 DNA is TGTGCCAGCAGCCACGCGACAGGGAATGGCTACACCTTC. It specifies CASSHATGNGYTF.